The 29 T cell receptor beta chains in this list originate from one sample, sequenced in a study of cytomegalovirus exposure and HLA in healthy donors (dated by TCRdb to 2015 to 2018). The library relied on the immunoSEQ multiplex PCR assay. For the multiplex PCR, a mixture combining 60 forward primers for TCR Vbeta segments and 13 reverse primers for TCR Jbeta segments was used. TCRdb mirrors the immuneACCESS table, restricted to in-frame sequences. Some clones are absent from its copies; in checked studies, under half trace to an unresolved V gene, and the reason for the others is unknown. The table for this sample lists about 130,000 clones; over 75% of them were counted only once. Clones ranked in the top ten supply about 13% of the sample. Source material: PBMCs. These receptors came from a woman aged 40 to 50 in good health and CMV-seropositive.

The V call is TRBV27, the J call TRBJ2-7, with 13 bases lining up with TRBD2. The trim removed 7 bases at V and 0 bases at J, leaving 6 bases unmatched. In germline, CDR1 is MNHEY, CDR2 SMNVEV (reference sequence). The CDR3 contains 16 residues. The DNA of the CDR3 is TGTGCCAGCAAAAGGACTAGCGGGAGCCTCTCCTACGAGCAGTACTTC. Protein product: CASKRTSGSLSYEQYF.

The chain has TRBV4-1 and TRBJ2-3, with 7 bases fitting TRBD1. CDR1 is MGHRA, CDR2 YSYEKL, per germline. V dropped 5 bases and J dropped 6; count of bases not matched to a gene: 2. This CDR3 spans 12 amino acids. The CDR3 DNA reads as TGCGCCAGCAGCAGGGGGCGGGATACGCAGTATTTT. Its protein product is CASSRGRDTQYF.

This clone was detected only a few times. V gene TRBV6-5 combines with J gene TRBJ2-3; 8 nucleotides match TRBD1. J lost 3 bases, V lost 0 bases, and 2 bases had no gene match. The CDR3 runs to 15 residues. Germline V CDR1 and CDR2: MNHEY, SVGAGI. The CDR3 nucleotides read TGTGCCAGCAGTTACTCAGGGACAGGTACAGATACGCAGTATTTT. This translates into CASSYSGTGTDTQYF.

This clone was detected only once. The chain recombines TRBV5-4 with TRBJ2-5; 9 bases are a match to TRBD1. Germline values: CDR1 SGHNT, CDR2 YYREEE (reference sequence). V lost 6 bases to trimming and J lost 5 bases; unmatched junction nucleotides: 8. This CDR3 region has 14 residues. The CDR3: CASKGRDRAETQYF. In DNA form, the CDR3 reads TGTGCCAGCAAGGGACGGGACAGGGCTGAGACCCAGTACTTC.

With regard to this clone: Given the absence of the conserved phenylalanine or tryptophan at the CDR3 end, a read error is likely. This chain joins TRBV19 and TRBJ2-7; 9 bases are a match to TRBD1. J was trimmed by 2 bases and V by 5 bases; bases with no gene match: 10. The germline gives CDR1 LNHDA, CDR2 SQIVND (reference sequence). This CDR3 region has 16 residues. CDR3 region: CASSAAPGQGPYEQYL. CDR3 nucleotide sequence: TGTGCCAGTAGTGCGGCTCCGGGACAGGGTCCCTACGAGCAGTACCTC.

This clone was counted between two and nine times. This CDR3 is CASGTGATNEQFF. The CDR3, as DNA: TGTGCCAGTGGGACAGGGGCTACCAATGAGCAGTTCTTC. The chain links TRBV19 to TRBJ2-1, with 10 positions matching TRBD1. With 8 bases clipped from V and 6 bases from J, the junction kept 4 bases outside the gene matches. Germline V lookup: CDR1 LNHDA, CDR2 SQIVND (reference sequence). The CDR3 totals 13 residues.

The genes are TRBV5-1 and TRBJ2-5; 9 bases agree with TRBD1. Germline CDR1 and CDR2: SGHRS and YFSETQ. J lost 7 bases, V lost 0 bases, and 10 bases had no gene match. There are 16 residues in the CDR3. CDR3 nucleotide sequence: TGCGCCAGCAGCTTGGCAGACAGGGGGTCTCAGGGGACCCAGTACTTC. This encodes CASSLADRGSQGTQYF.

The rearrangement uses TRBV5-1 and TRBJ2-7; D perhaps matches TRBD2 (6 bases). Germline CDR1 is SGHRS and CDR2 is YFSETQ. The CDR3 is 15 residues long. The V and J ends lost 0 bases and 0 bases respectively, with 10 bases between them. CDR3 sequence (DNA): TGCGCCAGCAGCTTGGGCGGGGATTTCTCCTACGAGCAGTACTTC. It codes for CASSLGGDFSYEQYF.

This chain links TRBV25-1 with TRBJ2-7; 11 bases are a match to TRBD2. The CDR3 is made up of 17 amino acids. Trimming removed 2 bases from V and 5 bases from J; junction bases left unmatched: 11. Germline CDR1 is MGHDK and CDR2 is SYGVNS. The CDR3 bases are TGTGCCAGCAGTGAAGGGCATACTAGCGGGAGTACCGACGAGCAGTACTTC. Translated: CASSEGHTSGSTDEQYF.

The V gene is TRBV27, the J gene TRBJ2-1, with 12 positions matching TRBD2. This CDR3 is built from 14 residues. J was trimmed by 10 bases and V by 8 bases; bases with no gene match: 9. CDR1 and CDR2 (germline): MNHEY, SMNVEV (reference sequence). CDR3 DNA sequence: TGTGCCAGCGCCCCGACTAGCGGGAGAATGGAGCAGTTCTTC. Amino acids: CASAPTSGRMEQFF.

The rearrangement links TRBV5-1 to TRBJ2-5, with D maybe TRBD2 (6 bases). The germline CDR1 and CDR2 sequences are SGHRS and YFSETQ. The CDR3 spans 13 residues. V shed 6 bases and J shed 1 base, with 10 bases lying between them. CDR3: CASMGGSQETQYF. The CDR3 DNA is TGCGCCAGCATGGGGGGATCCCAAGAGACCCAGTACTTC.

Regarding this clone: A read error may account for a junction end that differs from germline. The rearrangement links TRBV5-1 to TRBJ2-1; D perhaps matches TRBD2 (6 bases). The V gene's germline CDR1 is SGHRS and CDR2 YFSETQ. The CDR3 has 17 amino acids. The CDR3 reads CASSFSTIGSSCNEQFF. As DNA, the CDR3 is TGCGCCAGCAGCTTTTCCACTATCGGGAGCTCCTGCAATGAGCAGTTCTTC.

The chain has TRBV28 and TRBJ2-7, with 8 bases that match TRBD2. Germline V gives CDR1 MDHEN, CDR2 SYDVKM. Trimming at V came to 6 bases and at J to 2 bases, leaving 9 bases not matched to a gene. The CDR3 covers 15 residues. The DNA of the CDR3 is TGTGCCAGCAGCCGCGCGGGGGGACCCCCCTACGAGCAGTACTTC. Its translation is CASSRAGGPPYEQYF.

This chain uses TRBV10-3 with TRBJ1-5, with 8 bases fitting TRBD1. The V and J ends lost 6 bases and 3 bases, in that order; junction bases with no gene match: 7. Per the germline V gene, CDR1 is ENHRY and CDR2 is SYGVKD. The length of the CDR3 is 15 residues. The CDR3 DNA sequence: TGTGCCATCAGAAAGACAGGGGATGACAATCAGCCCCAGCATTTT. Its translation is CAIRKTGDDNQPQHF.

This clone was observed once. The gene calls are TRBV18 and TRBJ1-4; 8 positions match TRBD1. The CDR3 covers 16 residues. V lost 0 bases, J lost 0 bases, and 0 bases stayed unmatched. Germline V gene lookup returns CDR1 KGHSH and CDR2 LQKENI. CDR3 coding DNA: TGTGCCAGCTCACCACCGGGACAGGCAACTAATGAAAAACTGTTTTTT. Its translation: CASSPPGQATNEKLFF.

The chain has TRBV27 and TRBJ2-3, with D possibly being TRBD2 (6 bases). In germline, CDR1 is MNHEY, CDR2 SMNVEV (reference sequence). The CDR3 covers 15 residues. V lost 3 bases to trimming and J lost 2 bases, with 12 bases between them. The CDR3 nucleotides are TGTGCCAGCAGTTTTGGGGCGGGGTCCACAGATACGCAGTATTTT. Amino acid sequence: CASSFGAGSTDTQYF.

The rearrangement links TRBV30 to TRBJ1-1, with TRBD1 matching over 12 bases. The CDR3 totals 16 residues. The germline V gene has CDR1 GTSNPN and CDR2 SVGIG (reference sequence). Trimming at V came to 4 bases and at J to 3 bases, leaving 9 bases not matched to a gene. This chain's CDR3 is CAWTLGTGGFDTEAFF. As DNA, the CDR3 is TGTGCCTGGACTCTCGGGACAGGGGGCTTTGACACTGAAGCTTTCTTT.

The chain has TRBV12-5 and TRBJ2-2, with 8 bases lining up with TRBD2. The V gene's germline CDR1 is LGHNT and CDR2 FRNRAP. V gave up 3 bases and J gave up 5 bases; unmatched junction bases: 8. The CDR3 loop spans 16 amino acids. This CDR3 is CASGFSGTSNTGELFF. The CDR3 DNA follows: TGTGCTAGTGGTTTTTCCGGGACTAGTAATACCGGGGAGCTGTTTTTT.

This chain uses TRBV7-9 with TRBJ2-3; 8 bases are a match to TRBD2. V shed 7 bases and J 1 base; nucleotides not matched to a gene: 4. CDR1 and CDR2 (germline): SEHNR, FQNEAQ (reference sequence). CDR3 length equals 14 residues. As DNA, the CDR3 is TGTGCCAGCAACGGGGGGGTACGCACAGATACGCAGTATTTT. The encoded protein is CASNGGVRTDTQYF.

The CDR3 DNA reads TGTGCCAGTAGTACTCAGACAGGCAATCAGCCCCAGCATTTT. This translates into CASSTQTGNQPQHF. The rearrangement uses TRBV19 and TRBJ1-5, with D possibly TRBD1 on 5 matching bases. The V and J ends lost 4 bases and 2 bases respectively, with 9 bases between them. Germline V gives CDR1 LNHDA, CDR2 SQIVND (reference sequence). This CDR3 spans 14 amino acids. Complete variable domain (other parts from reference TRBV19 and TRBJ1-5): DGGITQSPKYLFRKEGQNVTLSCEQNLNHDAMYWYRQDPGQGLRLIYYSQIVNDFQKGDIAEGYSVSREKKESFPLTVTSAQKNPTAFYLCASSTQTGNQPQHFGDGTRLSIL.

V usage is TRBV28 and J usage is TRBJ1-1, with 9 bases lining up with TRBD1. Germline V gene data show CDR1 as MDHEN and CDR2 as SYDVKM. Unmatched junction bases numbered 2, after V lost 5 bases and J lost 4 bases. The CDR3 loop spans 13 amino acids. This CDR3 reads CASSEQGATEAFF. As DNA, the CDR3 is TGTGCCAGCAGTGAACAGGGGGCCACTGAAGCTTTCTTT.

Concerning this clone itself: A read error may produce the germline difference seen at one junction end. The CDR3: CASSLSGQGASPLHF. The CDR3 DNA follows: TGTGCCAGCAGTCTATCGGGACAGGGAGCCTCACCCCTCCACTTT. The rearrangement uses TRBV27 and TRBJ1-6, with 9 bases matching TRBD1. The CDR3 loop spans 15 amino acids. Per the germline V gene, CDR1 is MNHEY and CDR2 is SMNVEV (reference sequence).

The chain couples TRBV27 to TRBJ2-7; maybe TRBD1 (6 bases). The CDR3 extends over 14 amino acids. The V end lost 6 bases, the J end lost 3 bases, and 15 bases lay between the germline ends. Looked up from germline, CDR1 is MNHEY and CDR2 is SMNVEV (reference sequence). CDR3 sequence: CASSPRPGDYEQYF. In DNA, the CDR3 is TGTGCCAGCAGCCCCAGGCCAGGGGACTACGAGCAGTACTTC.

This chain's CDR3 is CASSARTDGGNNEQFF. CDR3 coding DNA: TGTGCCAGCAGTGCCCGGACCGACGGAGGGAACAATGAGCAGTTCTTC. The chain combines TRBV25-1 with TRBJ2-1, with D possibly matching TRBD2 (6 bases). The CDR3 runs 16 residues. Between the trimmed V and J ends, which lost 4 bases and 5 bases, there was a span of 18 bases. CDR1 MGHDK and CDR2 SYGVNS come from the germline V gene.

The chain employs TRBV28 and TRBJ1-2, with a weak D call TRBD1 (5 bases). V lost 6 bases and J lost 4, with 15 bases in between. CDR1 is MDHEN, CDR2 SYDVKM, per germline. This CDR3 has 14 residues. The CDR3 protein is CASRQGSASYGYTF. Here the CDR3 DNA reads TGTGCCAGCAGGCAGGGATCCGCCTCCTATGGCTACACCTTC.

The rearrangement uses TRBV18 and TRBJ1-3, with 9 bases lining up with TRBD1. The CDR3 sequence is 17 residues long. Per the germline V gene, CDR1 is KGHSH and CDR2 is LQKENI. Trimming at V came to 3 bases and at J to 0 bases, leaving 6 bases not matched to a gene. In nucleotides, the CDR3 is TGTGCCAGCTCACCGAACAGGGGGCATATCTCTGGAAACACCATATATTTT. Translated, it gives CASSPNRGHISGNTIYF.

The CDR3 sequence: CASSLEGLSIYEQYF. The CDR3 bases are TGCGCCAGCAGCTTGGAGGGACTCTCGATTTACGAGCAGTACTTC. This rearrangement joins TRBV5-1 to TRBJ2-7, with D maybe TRBD2 (6 bases). Germline values: CDR1 SGHRS, CDR2 YFSETQ. CDR3 length equals 15 residues. V was shortened by 0 bases and J by 4 bases, with 14 bases between the two germline ends.

The V and J genes are TRBV20-1 and TRBJ2-7; 10 bases map to TRBD1. The CDR3 runs 11 residues. The V gene end was trimmed by 7 bases and the J gene end by 7 bases; junction bases not matched to a gene: 4. Germline V gene sequence: CDR1 DFQATT, CDR2 SNEGSKA (reference sequence). The CDR3 DNA reads TGCAGTGGACAGGGGGCGTGGGAGCAGTACTTC. Encoded protein: CSGQGAWEQYF.

V and J are TRBV7-9 and TRBJ2-5; TRBD1 matches at 7 bases. Matching the DNA end better, TRBJ2-7 makes the J call doubtful. The CDR3 runs to 13 residues. CDR1 is SEHNR and CDR2 is FQNEAQ in the germline V gene (reference sequence). CDR3 sequence reads: CASSIGQDYEQYF. DNA for the CDR3: TGTGCCAGCAGCATCGGACAGGACTACGAGCAGTACTTC.